This record concerns one T cell receptor (beta chain) sequence. Per germline, CDR1 PRHDT and CDR2 FYEKMQ (reference sequence). Trimming cost V 1 base and J 6 bases; bases outside gene matches: 9. The CDR3 spans 17 residues. The data are from a study of blood T cell repertoires in COVID-19. Overall study context: Material from acute and convalescent COVID-19 was sourced from the United States, Italy and Spain. T cells, B-cell-depleted T cells, or PBMCs supplied cDNA or gDNA.

Original processing methods: The authors estimated nucleated cell counts from reference gene primer amplification. Using immunoSEQ multiplex PCR, the repertoire was profiled, and TCRdb retains in-frame clones only, with some absent. V and J calls and clone size follow that table, whereas D and trimming were derived from the DNA. There are 58,000 or so clones in the sample; 88% occur only once, and 7% to 9% lies in the top ten. The sequence was obtained from an older woman with active COVID-19. V gene TRBV13 combines with J gene TRBJ2-1; TRBD2 agrees at 10 bases. The sample consisted of peripheral blood. CDR3 region: CASSLESASGSLNEQFF. The CDR3 region has the DNA TGTGCCAGCAGCTTAGAGTCTGCTAGCGGGAGCCTCAATGAGCAGTTCTTC.